This entry describes one T cell receptor (beta chain). Its specificity is unknown. The CDR3 spans 16 residues. The V gene end was trimmed by 2 bases and the J gene end by 2 bases; junction bases not matched to a gene: 8. CDR1 and CDR2 from the germline V gene are MNHEY and SVGAGI. In the study's own analysis: Filtering differed, since immunoSEQ gave only junction sequences and no quality scores. Only in-frame clones appear in the TCRdb table, and some are missing; sequencing was by immunoSEQ multiplex PCR. The D gene and trimming were derived from the DNA, and the V and J assignments and clone size from that table. This sample has more than 850,000 clones; approximately 78% occur once, and the top ten carry more than 0.5%. This sample stems from a study of shared clonotypes between healthy human individuals. At the level of the study: Serving as donors were a couple of women and three men, whose ages spanned 18 to 49.

The study's findings and limits: Larger estimated richness was generally recorded for naive subsets relative to memory subsets.

Sample: memory CD4+ T cells from PBMCs. Subset denoted: CD45RA-negative fraction. The rearrangement joins TRBV6-5 to TRBJ2-5, with TRBD1 matching 7 bases. This clonotype originated in a man aged 18-30 years in good health. Some clones in this sample may be carry-over from other donors' samples. CDR3 residues: CASSYRGGAGQETQYF. CDR3 nucleotides: TGTGCCAGCAGTTACCGAGGGGGCGCGGGTCAAGAGACCCAGTACTTC.